This is a list of T cell receptor beta chains from one sample in a study of beta chain features in type 1 diabetes. Clones were read by immunoSEQ multiplex PCR, and TCRdb kept only the in-frame ones, dropping some. This table has about 710,000 clones, around 15% appearing once. The sample comprised naive CD4+ T cells from blood. The receptors here all came from a man between 18 and 35 years old with type 1 diabetes. The CDR3 runs from the conserved cysteine through the conserved F or W. The order of the fields is J gene, V gene, D gene, clone size, CDR3 protein, CDR3 DNA. D genes are given only for firm matches. Clone size, where shown, is once, few, many, or a class for clones that have expanded.

TRBJ2-3,TRBV27,TRBD2,few,CASRLTSVGLSTDTQYF,TGTGCCAGCAGGTTAACTAGCGTTGGGCTTAGCACAGATACGCAGTATTTT
TRBJ2-7,TRBV6-5,NA,NA,CASSTSFSYEQYF,TGTGCCAGCAGCACTTCTTTCTCCTACGAGCAGTACTTC
TRBJ1-2,TRBV5-4,NA,few,CASSEGQNYGYTF,TGTGCCAGCAGCGAAGGACAGAACTATGGCTACACCTTC
TRBJ2-5,TRBV2,NA,NA,CASRSTSRETQYF,TGTGCCAGCAGGTCGACTAGTCGTGAGACCCAGTACTTC
TRBJ1-2,TRBV19,NA,NA,CASSRSTNYGYTF,TGTGCCAGTAGTAGAAGTACGAACTATGGCTACACCTTC
TRBJ2-7,TRBV9,TRBD2,NA,CASSPGTSGSWYF,TGTGCCAGCAGCCCAGGGACTAGCGGGAGCTGGTACTTC
TRBJ2-1,TRBV4-1,NA,few,CASSQIVRGPQFF,TGCGCCAGCAGCCAAATCGTTCGCGGTCCGCAGTTCTTC
TRBJ2-7,TRBV28,TRBD1,NA,CASSPPGQGSYEQYF,TGTGCCAGCAGTCCCCCGGGACAGGGTTCCTACGAGCAGTACTTC
TRBJ1-1,TRBV2,NA,few,CASSPGHVNTEAFF,TGTGCCAGCAGTCCCGGACACGTAAACACTGAAGCTTTCTTT
TRBJ1-2,TRBV19,NA,few,CASSIYVVGVLSPGYTF,TGTGCCAGTAGTATTTATGTCGTGGGGGTCCTATCTCCTGGCTACACCTTC
TRBJ1-2,TRBV25-1,NA,NA,CASSEPSPGTDYYGYTF,TGTGCCAGCTCGGAACCCTCTCCCGGGACGGACTACTATGGCTACACCTTC
TRBJ1-2,TRBV7-2,NA,NA,CASSFTAGVYGYTF,TGTGCCAGCAGCTTCACAGCGGGCGTCTATGGCTACACCTTC
TRBJ2-7,TRBV27,TRBD1,few,CASSLGQAGEQYF,TGTGCCAGCAGTTTGGGACAGGCGGGCGAGCAGTACTTC
TRBJ1-2,TRBV5-1,NA,NA,CASSLAPDGLYGYTF,TGCGCCAGCAGCTTGGCCCCCGACGGGCTCTATGGCTACACCTTC
TRBJ1-5,TRBV28,NA,few,CASGTDRSNQPQHF,TGTGCCAGCGGTACCGATCGGAGCAATCAGCCCCAGCATTTT
TRBJ1-3,TRBV7-9,NA,few,CASTPLKTLAGNTIYF,TGTGCCAGCACCCCCCTAAAGACACTTGCTGGAAACACCATATATTTT
TRBJ2-7,TRBV30,TRBD2,NA,CAWSGTSYEQYF,TGTGCCTGGAGCGGGACTAGCTACGAGCAGTACTTC
TRBJ1-3,TRBV9,NA,NA,CASSAHLEVISGNTIYF,TGTGCCAGCAGCGCACACCTGGAGGTGATCTCTGGAAACACCATATATTTT
TRBJ2-3,TRBV6-1,NA,NA,CASRVSGFYTDTQYF,TGTGCCAGCAGGGTGAGCGGTTTCTACACAGATACGCAGTATTTT
TRBJ2-1,TRBV7-3,NA,few,CASSPQMPSEQFF,TGTGCCAGCAGCCCGCAAATGCCATCTGAGCAGTTCTTC
TRBJ2-3,TRBV19,NA,NA,CASTRGDTQYF,TGTGCCAGTACGAGGGGGGATACGCAGTATTTT
TRBJ1-1,TRBV6-1,NA,NA,CASSETWRNTEAFF,TGTGCCAGCAGTGAAACATGGCGGAACACTGAAGCTTTCTTT
TRBJ1-6,TRBV7-9,NA,NA,CASSRGAYNSPLHF,TGTGCCAGCAGCCGGGGGGCCTATAATTCACCCCTCCACTTT
TRBJ1-6,TRBV30,NA,NA,CARGGQSYNSPLHF,TGTGCTCGCGGGGGGCAATCCTATAATTCACCCCTCCACTTT
TRBJ2-7,TRBV6-5,TRBD2,NA,CASSYLAGAEEQYF,TGTGCCAGCAGTTATCTAGCGGGAGCCGAAGAGCAGTACTTC
TRBJ2-5,TRBV7-2,TRBD1,NA,CASSLATQGPQETQYF,TGTGCCAGCAGCTTAGCGACACAGGGGCCGCAAGAGACCCAGTACTTC
TRBJ1-2,TRBV18,NA,few,CASSPGAAGDYGYTF,TGTGCCAGCTCACCAGGCGCGGCAGGGGACTATGGCTACACCTTC
TRBJ2-5,TRBV5-6,TRBD1,NA,CASSRQGQETQYF,TGTGCCAGCAGCCGACAGGGGCAAGAGACCCAGTACTTC
TRBJ1-4,TRBV2,NA,NA,CASSDWVDANEKLFF,TGTGCCAGCAGTGATTGGGTGGATGCTAATGAAAAACTGTTTTTT
TRBJ2-3,TRBV7-9,NA,NA,CASTTPSPDTQYF,TGTGCCAGCACCACACCTTCCCCAGATACGCAGTATTTT
TRBJ2-1,TRBV2,TRBD2,few,CASTETSGSYNEQFF,TGTGCCAGCACCGAGACTAGCGGGAGCTACAATGAGCAGTTCTTC
TRBJ2-7,TRBV2,NA,NA,CASSEGGGLGYEQYF,TGTGCCAGCAGTGAGGGAGGGGGACTGGGCTACGAGCAGTACTTC
TRBJ2-3,TRBV4-2,NA,few,CASSQDLREDTQYF,TGTGCCAGCAGCCAAGACTTGCGCGAAGATACGCAGTATTTT
TRBJ1-2,TRBV2,NA,few,CASLDSNYGYTF,TGTGCCAGCCTGGACAGTAACTATGGCTACACCTTC